The clone carrying this T cell receptor beta chain occurred once. The sample belongs to a study of blood T cell repertoires in COVID-19. Some clones are missing from TCRdb's copy, which holds only in-frame ones; the method was immunoSEQ multiplex PCR. The table shows around 150,000 clones, with around 85% occurring only once. The sample comprised peripheral blood. The sequence was collected from a human donor with acute or convalescent COVID-19. The donor label of this sample is uncertain.

The CDR3 loop reads CASSITARYGYTF. CDR3 DNA: TGTGCCAGTAGTATTACAGCCCGTTATGGCTACACCTTC. The rearrangement uses TRBV19 and TRBJ1-2; no clear D. V dropped 3 bases and J dropped 5 bases, with 10 bases sitting between them. Germline V lookup: CDR1 LNHDA, CDR2 SQIVND (reference sequence). This CDR3 region has 13 residues.